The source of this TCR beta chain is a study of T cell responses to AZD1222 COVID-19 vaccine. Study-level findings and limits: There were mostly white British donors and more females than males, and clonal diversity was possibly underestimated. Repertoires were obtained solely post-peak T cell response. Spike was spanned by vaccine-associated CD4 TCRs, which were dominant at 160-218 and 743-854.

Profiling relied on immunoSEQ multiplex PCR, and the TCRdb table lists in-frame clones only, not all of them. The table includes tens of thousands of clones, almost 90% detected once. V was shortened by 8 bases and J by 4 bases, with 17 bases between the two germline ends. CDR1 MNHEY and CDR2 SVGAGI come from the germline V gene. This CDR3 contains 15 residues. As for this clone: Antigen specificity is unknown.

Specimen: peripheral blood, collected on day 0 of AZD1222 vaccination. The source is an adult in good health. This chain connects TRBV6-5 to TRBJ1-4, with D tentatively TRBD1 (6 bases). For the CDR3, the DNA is TGTGCCAGCCGCAGGGGCCGGAGGGATAATGAAAAACTGTTTTTT. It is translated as CASRRGRRDNEKLFF.